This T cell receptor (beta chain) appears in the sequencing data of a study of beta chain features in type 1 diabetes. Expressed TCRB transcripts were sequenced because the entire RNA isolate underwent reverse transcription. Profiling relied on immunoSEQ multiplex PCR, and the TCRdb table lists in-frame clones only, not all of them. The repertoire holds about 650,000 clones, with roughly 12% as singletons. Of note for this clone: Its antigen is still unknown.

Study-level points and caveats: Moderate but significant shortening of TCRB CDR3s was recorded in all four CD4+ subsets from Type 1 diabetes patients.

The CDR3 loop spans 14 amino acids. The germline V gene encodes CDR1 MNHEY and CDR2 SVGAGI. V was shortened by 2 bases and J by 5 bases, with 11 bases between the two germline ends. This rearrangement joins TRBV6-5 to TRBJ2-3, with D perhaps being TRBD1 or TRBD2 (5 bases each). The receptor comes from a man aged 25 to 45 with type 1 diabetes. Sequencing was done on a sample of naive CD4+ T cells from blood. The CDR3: CASSYRDLVDTQYF. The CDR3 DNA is TGTGCCAGCAGTTACCGGGACCTAGTAGATACGCAGTATTTT.